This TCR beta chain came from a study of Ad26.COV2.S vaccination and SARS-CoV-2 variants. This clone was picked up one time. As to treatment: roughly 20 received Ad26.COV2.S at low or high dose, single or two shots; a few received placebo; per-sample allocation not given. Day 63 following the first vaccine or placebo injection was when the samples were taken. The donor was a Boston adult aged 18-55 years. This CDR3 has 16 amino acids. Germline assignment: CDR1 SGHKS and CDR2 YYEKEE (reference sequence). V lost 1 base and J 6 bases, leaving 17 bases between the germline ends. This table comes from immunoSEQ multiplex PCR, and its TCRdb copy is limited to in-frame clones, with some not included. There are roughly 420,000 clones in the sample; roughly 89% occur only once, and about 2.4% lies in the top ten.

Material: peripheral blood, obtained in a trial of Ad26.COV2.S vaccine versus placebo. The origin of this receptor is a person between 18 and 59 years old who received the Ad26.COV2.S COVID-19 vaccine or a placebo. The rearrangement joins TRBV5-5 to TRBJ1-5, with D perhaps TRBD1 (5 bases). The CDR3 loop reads CASSLFPRDEGQPQHF. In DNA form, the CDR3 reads TGTGCCAGCAGCTTGTTTCCCAGGGACGAGGGTCAGCCCCAGCATTTT.